What follows describes a single T cell receptor beta chain. Its cognate antigen is unknown. The V end was cut by 4 bases, the J end by 5 bases, with 23 bases between. Germline V lookup: CDR1 MGHDK, CDR2 SYGVNS. This CDR3 has 17 residues. The record originates from a study of blood T cells in healthy people across ages. Findings and caveats of the study: Versus aged donors, long-lived donors had higher diversity and more naive CD4+ cells. Naive T cell percentage by flow cytometry tracked strongly with beta diversity. Significant beta diversity loss was already apparent by age approximately 38, declining roughly linearly.

A second PCR, run for roughly 6 to 11 cycles, used a sample-barcoded 5' primer plus a J-beta primer mix. Unique molecular identifiers of 12 random nucleotides labeled each cDNA. TCRdb analysed the 5' RACE reads with MiXCR anew, one entry per CDR3 protein. Among 1.5 million to 2 million distinct CDR3 sequences listed, around half were seen once. Material: blood. This TCR was recovered from a woman aged 40-49 years in good health. The chain has TRBV25-1 and TRBJ2-5; TRBD2 might be the D (6 bases). Here the CDR3 reads CASSASGGFPMWETQYF. CDR3 nucleotide sequence: TGTGCCAGCAGTGCCTCTGGGGGGTTCCCGATGTGGGAGACCCAGTACTTC.